This TCR beta chain was observed in a study of cytotoxic CD8 clonotypes in ibrutinib-treated CLL. Study-wide context: Once patients had received a median 12 months of treatment, range 6 to 36, response samples were obtained. Samples had a mean of around 260,000 productive templates and tens of thousands of productive rearrangements.

The intended depth for sequencing was 1 in 200,000 to 1 in 1 million T cells. Generated by immunoSEQ multiplex PCR, the TCRdb table keeps only in-frame clones and is missing some. In the table there are around 160,000 clones, more than 75% of which are singletons. The V gene lost 0 bases and the J gene lost 1 base, with 9 bases spanning the gap. The CDR3 totals 15 residues. Germline-derived CDR1 and CDR2 are SGHAT and FQNNGV. V gene TRBV11-2 combines with J gene TRBJ2-5; D remains unclear. Sequenced here: PBMCs, sampled after 12 months of ibrutinib treatment. This TCR came from a human donor with chronic lymphocytic leukemia. CDR3 coding DNA: TGTGCCAGCAGCTTAGAGCTTAGAAGCCAAGAGACCCAGTACTTC. Translating gives CASSLELRSQETQYF.